This entry lists 23 T cell receptor beta chains sequenced from one sample in a study of blood T cell repertoires in COVID-19. Some clones are missing from TCRdb's copy, which holds only in-frame ones; the method was immunoSEQ multiplex PCR. The sample lists 140,000 or so clones, 85% to 90% occurring once. The sequencing input was peripheral blood. These receptor sequences come from a woman of 80 years or more with acute or convalescent COVID-19.

This sequence joins TRBV3-1 (or the pseudogene TRBV3-2) and TRBJ1-2, with D tentatively TRBD1 (5 bases). The CDR3 totals 13 residues. Trimming stripped 8 bases from V and 9 bases from J, with 19 bases between. Germline assignment: CDR1 LGHDT and CDR2 YNNKEL (reference sequence). The CDR3 spells CASSQALGTSYTF. The CDR3 coding sequence is TGTGCCAGCTCACAGGCACTGGGTACGAGCTACACCTTC.

CDR3 DNA sequence: TGTGCCAGCAATTCTCTTTCCGGGACTTGGCAGCAGTACTTC. Protein sequence: CASNSLSGTWQQYF. This chain connects TRBV28 to TRBJ2-7, with D possibly matching TRBD2 (6 bases). The CDR3 totals 14 residues. V lost 7 bases and J lost 8, with 21 bases in between. From germline, CDR1 is MDHEN and CDR2 SYDVKM. Based on the CDR3 plus reference TRBV28 and TRBJ2-7, the full variable domain is DVKVTQSSRYLVKRTGEKVFLECVQDMDHENMFWYRQDPGLGLRLIYFSYDVKMKEKGDIPEGYSVSREKKERFSLILESASTNQTSMYLCASNSLSGTWQQYFGPGTRLTVT.

The chain uses TRBV7-2 and TRBJ2-4, with 9 bases aligning to TRBD2. The V and J ends lost 3 bases and 4 bases, in that order; junction bases with no gene match: 7. This CDR3 spans 16 amino acids. CDR1 and CDR2 (germline): SGHTA, FQGNSA. Here the CDR3 DNA reads TGTGCCAGCAGCTTCCGAGCGGGGGGAGGAAAAAACATTCAGTACTTC. Protein sequence: CASSFRAGGGKNIQYF.

This clone was found a few times. The CDR3 region has the DNA TGCGCCAGCAGCCAAGTAAGAGGGGGCAGAGAAAAACTGTTTTTT. This gives the protein CASSQVRGGREKLFF. V usage is TRBV4-1 and J usage is TRBJ1-4; 7 bases fit TRBD1. Germline V CDR1 and CDR2: MGHRA, YSYEKL. Trimming at V came to 1 base and at J to 8 bases, leaving 7 bases not matched to a gene. The CDR3 runs 15 residues.

Comments on this clone: Other DNA sequences from this sample encode an identical CDR3 as well. This sequence joins TRBV30 and TRBJ1-5, with D perhaps TRBD1 (5 bases). V lost 0 bases to trimming and J lost 3 bases, with 9 bases between them. Germline CDR1 and CDR2: GTSNPN and SVGIG (reference sequence). This CDR3 contains 14 residues. The CDR3 coding sequence is TGTGCCTGGAGTGTTGGGGGGTCCAATCAGCCCCAGCATTTT. The encoded protein is CAWSVGGSNQPQHF.

The chain employs TRBV5-1 and TRBJ2-2; 7 bases are shared with TRBD1. Germline V gives CDR1 SGHRS, CDR2 YFSETQ. CDR3 length: 16 residues. Trimming at V came to 4 bases and at J to 1 base, leaving 7 bases not matched to a gene. The CDR3 coding sequence is TGCGCCAGCAGCCTACAGGGGCCTCAGAACACCGGGGAGCTGTTTTTT. Translating gives CASSLQGPQNTGELFF.

V is TRBV10-2 and J is TRBJ2-5; D possibly corresponds to TRBD2 (5 bases). Germline CDR1 reads WSHSY; CDR2 reads SAAADI. The ends were cut back, 7 bases at V and 3 bases at J, with 6 bases in the middle. The CDR3 has 11 amino acids. Here the CDR3 reads CASKREETQYF. DNA of the CDR3: TGCGCCAGCAAGAGGGAAGAGACCCAGTACTTC.

This clone showed up just once. This chain links TRBV6-2 or TRBV6-3 with TRBJ2-1, with 11 bases that match TRBD2. The germline CDR1 and CDR2 sequences are MNHEY and SVGEGT. J gave up 4 bases and V 6 bases, and 8 bases lay outside the gene matches. The CDR3 totals 16 residues. CDR3 residues: CASSTRLAGMYNEQFF. The CDR3, as DNA: TGTGCCAGCAGCACTAGACTAGCGGGAATGTACAATGAGCAGTTCTTC.

This clone was seen only a few times. The chain couples TRBV19 to TRBJ2-1; 7 nucleotides line up with TRBD2. The CDR3 extends over 14 amino acids. J gave up 2 bases and V 6 bases, and 4 bases lay outside the gene matches. From germline, CDR1 is LNHDA and CDR2 SQIVND (reference sequence). In nucleotides, the CDR3 is TGTGCCAGTAGGGGAGCGGGGACCTACAATGAGCAGTTCTTC. Its protein is CASRGAGTYNEQFF.

The chain links TRBV19 to TRBJ1-2, with D possibly TRBD1 on 5 matching bases. The V end was cut by 3 bases, the J end by 4 bases, with 18 bases between. Germline V gene sequence: CDR1 LNHDA, CDR2 SQIVND (reference sequence). This CDR3 has 16 amino acids. DNA for the CDR3: TGTGCCAGTAGTATTTCAGGGATCGCCCACAGCTATGGCTACACCTTC. As protein: CASSISGIAHSYGYTF.

The chain has TRBV2 and TRBJ2-1; 14 bases fit TRBD2. After removal of 2 bases from V and 0 bases from J, the junction contained 6 bases not matched to a gene. CDR1 and CDR2 from the germline V gene are SNHLY and FYNNEI. The CDR3 has 19 residues. The CDR3 sequence: CASSEWTSGGTSSYNEQFF. CDR3 DNA sequence: TGTGCCAGCAGTGAATGGACTAGCGGGGGGACAAGCTCCTACAATGAGCAGTTCTTC.

V is TRBV25-1 and J is TRBJ2-1; D is uncertain. Trimming shortened V by 2 bases and J by 0 bases, and 11 bases separated the two germline ends. Looked up from germline, CDR1 is MGHDK and CDR2 is SYGVNS. The CDR3 sequence is 16 residues long. As DNA, the CDR3 is TGTGCCAGCAGTGAAGAAGTGGGCCCCTCCTACAATGAGCAGTTCTTC. It yields the protein CASSEEVGPSYNEQFF.

The chain has TRBV5-1 and TRBJ2-1; D is possibly TRBD1 (6 bases). V lost 6 bases and J 1 base, leaving 14 bases between the germline ends. The CDR3 runs 15 residues. Germline CDR1 is SGHRS and CDR2 is YFSETQ. DNA for the CDR3: TGCGCCAGCACCCCCGGGACACCTTCCTACAATGAGCAGTTCTTC. This gives the protein CASTPGTPSYNEQFF.

V gene TRBV19 combines with J gene TRBJ1-5; a weak D match, TRBD1 (5 bases). The V end was cut by 7 bases, the J end by 4 bases, with 14 bases between. The CDR3 extends over 14 amino acids. The germline gives CDR1 LNHDA, CDR2 SQIVND (reference sequence). For the CDR3, the DNA is TGTGCCAGTAAGAGGACACCTGATAATCAGCCCCAGCATTTT. It specifies CASKRTPDNQPQHF.

V usage is TRBV11-2 and J usage is TRBJ2-3, with D unclear. This CDR3 region has 13 residues. The germline gives CDR1 SGHAT, CDR2 FQNNGV. The ends were cut back, 0 bases at V and 3 bases at J, with 4 bases in the middle. CDR3 nucleotides: TGTGCCAGCAGCTTAGATATTACAGATACGCAGTATTTT. Protein: CASSLDITDTQYF.

The chain combines TRBV5-5 with TRBJ1-2, with TRBD1 as a possible D gene (6 bases). The CDR3 is made up of 15 amino acids. Germline V gene data show CDR1 as SGHKS and CDR2 as YYEKEE (reference sequence). V lost 4 bases and J lost 6, with 19 bases in between. In DNA, the CDR3 is TGTGCCAGCAGCCGCGATGGCCTTACAGGGAATGGCTACACCTTC. The encoded protein is CASSRDGLTGNGYTF.

The chain combines TRBV7-9 with TRBJ1-1; D not certain. The CDR3 extends over 14 amino acids. The germline V gene encodes CDR1 SEHNR and CDR2 FQNEAQ (reference sequence). V dropped 5 bases and J dropped 0 bases, with 10 bases sitting between them. The CDR3 region is CASSREAMNTEAFF. The DNA for the CDR3 is TGTGCCAGCAGCCGAGAGGCCATGAACACTGAAGCTTTCTTT.

The chain carries TRBV7-2 and TRBJ2-3; D gene ambiguous. Trimming shortened V by 3 bases and J by 0 bases, and 10 bases separated the two germline ends. CDR1 and CDR2 (germline): SGHTA, FQGNSA. This CDR3 is built from 15 residues. The CDR3 DNA follows: TGTGCCAGCAGCTTTCTCCCCGAGAGCACAGATACGCAGTATTTT. Encoded protein: CASSFLPESTDTQYF.

The rearrangement joins TRBV2 to TRBJ2-7; D unresolved. From germline, CDR1 is SNHLY and CDR2 FYNNEI. The CDR3 runs 11 residues. Trimming removed 5 bases from V and 4 bases from J, with 6 bases in between. The CDR3 protein is CASSPTYEQYF. The CDR3 bases are TGTGCCAGCAGTCCAACATACGAGCAGTACTTC.

V usage is TRBV7-8 and J usage is TRBJ2-2; TRBD2 is a possible D gene (5 bases). CDR3 size: 15 residues. Trimming took 2 bases from V and 0 from J, leaving 7 bases between them. The germline CDR1 and CDR2 sequences are SGHVS and FQNEAQ. The CDR3 protein is CASSLRGPNTGELFF. The DNA of the CDR3 is TGTGCCAGCAGCTTACGCGGGCCGAACACCGGGGAGCTGTTTTTT.

The genes are TRBV30 and TRBJ1-3; TRBD1 might be the D (5 bases). The ends were cut back, 0 bases at V and 11 bases at J, with 8 bases in the middle. This CDR3 region has 11 residues. The germline CDR1 and CDR2 sequences are GTSNPN and SVGIG (reference sequence). As DNA, the CDR3 is TGTGCCTGGAGTGTAGGGGCGGCCATATATTTT. It is translated as CAWSVGAAIYF.

The chain carries TRBV6-5 and TRBJ1-5; possible D gene TRBD1, 5 bases. V lost 2 bases and J 4 bases, leaving 9 bases between the germline ends. The CDR3 covers 14 residues. Germline V CDR1 and CDR2: MNHEY, SVGAGI. The CDR3 protein is CASSYTRDNQPQHF. CDR3 bases: TGTGCCAGCAGTTACACCAGGGATAATCAGCCCCAGCATTTT.

V and J are TRBV18 and TRBJ1-1, with 10 nucleotides matching TRBD1. The length of the CDR3 is 15 residues. Germline trimming cut 1 base from V and 4 bases from J; bases unmatched to any gene: 3. In germline, CDR1 is KGHSH, CDR2 LQKENI. This CDR3 reads CASSPRQGASTEAFF. The CDR3 DNA is TGTGCCAGCTCACCACGACAGGGGGCGAGCACTGAAGCTTTCTTT.